A single sample is the source of the 21 T cell receptor beta chains below, sequenced in a study of blood T cell repertoires in COVID-19. Repertoires were generated with immunoSEQ multiplex PCR, while TCRdb's copy carries only in-frame clones and drops some. Among about 130,000 clones listed, around nine tenths were seen once. The sequenced sample was peripheral blood. The receptors derive from a man aged 55 to 70 with COVID-19, enrolled during active disease.

This chain links TRBV29-1 with TRBJ1-3; D is unresolved. The CDR3 covers 11 residues. The germline gives CDR1 SQVTM, CDR2 ANQGSEA. Trimming shortened V by 8 bases and J by 3 bases, and 8 bases separated the two germline ends. This chain's CDR3 is CSLLLGNTIYF. The CDR3 DNA follows: TGCAGCTTACTTCTTGGAAACACCATATATTTT.

V usage is TRBV7-9 and J usage is TRBJ2-1, with D perhaps TRBD2 (5 bases). With 5 bases removed from V and 6 bases from J, the gap between germline ends came to 8 bases. This CDR3 is built from 12 residues. Germline CDR1 is SEHNR and CDR2 is FQNEAQ (reference sequence). The CDR3 protein is CASSPRVNEQFF. The CDR3 nucleotides read TGTGCCAGCAGCCCGCGGGTCAATGAGCAGTTCTTC.

The chain has TRBV9 and TRBJ2-7; 8 bases fit TRBD2. This CDR3 is built from 13 residues. V dropped 6 bases and J dropped 7; count of bases not matched to a gene: 9. The germline CDR1 and CDR2 sequences are SGDLS and YYNGEE. CDR3: CASTSREGGEQYF. The CDR3 DNA follows: TGTGCCAGCACCTCACGGGAGGGTGGAGAGCAGTACTTC. The whole variable domain, filled in from reference TRBV9 and TRBJ2-7, reads DSGVTQTPKHLITATGQRVTLRCSPRSGDLSVYWYQQSLDQGLQFLIQYYNGEERAKGNILERFSAQQFPDLHSELNLSSLELGDSALYFCASTSREGGEQYFGPGTRLTVT.

The V gene is TRBV6-2 or TRBV6-3, the J gene TRBJ2-1; 7 bases line up with TRBD2. Germline values: CDR1 MNHEY, CDR2 SVGEGT. V lost 6 bases, J lost 0 bases, and 8 bases stayed unmatched. The CDR3 runs 16 residues. The CDR3 DNA reads TGTGCCAGCAGGCCTAGCGGAGCCGGCTCCTACAATGAGCAGTTCTTC. It codes for CASRPSGAGSYNEQFF.

The chain employs TRBV27 and TRBJ1-4; D not certain. The germline V and J ends were trimmed by 8 bases and 0 bases, with 19 bases remaining between them. Germline V CDR1 and CDR2: MNHEY, SMNVEV (reference sequence). CDR3 size: 17 residues. CDR3 sequence reads: CASSRGAVTATNEKLFF. DNA of the CDR3: TGTGCCAGCTCTCGAGGAGCGGTCACCGCAACTAATGAAAAACTGTTTTTT. Full variable domain (rest looked up from reference TRBV27 and TRBJ1-4): EAQVTQNPRYLITVTGKKLTVTCSQNMNHEYMSWYRQDPGLGLRQIYYSMNVEVTDKGDVPEGYKVSRKEKRNFPLILESPSPNQTSLYFCASSRGAVTATNEKLFFGSGTQLSVL.

The chain joins TRBV13 to TRBJ2-6, with D possibly matching TRBD2 (5 bases). Trimming removed 0 bases at V and 6 bases at J, with 6 bases between. There are 14 residues in the CDR3. The germline V gene encodes CDR1 PRHDT and CDR2 FYEKMQ (reference sequence). Written as DNA, the CDR3 is TGTGCCAGCAGCTTAGGGCTAGCGGCCAACGTCCTGACTTTC. It yields the protein CASSLGLAANVLTF.

J is TRBJ1-2 and V is TRBV19; D may be TRBD1 (6 bases). Trimming pared 9 bases from V and 4 bases from J, leaving 15 bases between. This CDR3 comprises 13 residues. From germline, CDR1 is LNHDA and CDR2 SQIVND (reference sequence). CDR3 region: CASKGEGIYGYTF. The DNA of the CDR3 is TGTGCCAGCAAGGGGGAGGGGATCTATGGCTACACCTTC.

This chain links TRBV5-4 with TRBJ2-5; 7 nucleotides align to TRBD1. V was clipped by 3 bases and J by 2 bases; unmatched bases: 10. Germline loops: CDR1 SGHNT, CDR2 YYREEE (reference sequence). The CDR3 is 16 amino acids. The CDR3 nucleotides are TGTGCCAGCAGCTATCCCGGGCAGGGGGATCAAGAGACCCAGTACTTC. Translation: CASSYPGQGDQETQYF.

The genes are TRBV13 and TRBJ2-5, with 14 bases matching TRBD2. This CDR3 is 15 amino acids long. Germline V gives CDR1 PRHDT, CDR2 FYEKMQ (reference sequence). V shed 5 bases and J 9 bases; nucleotides not matched to a gene: 8. For the CDR3, the DNA is TGTGCCAGCAGCGGGCCGGGACTAGCGGGAGTGGCCCAGTACTTC. Its translation is CASSGPGLAGVAQYF.

The chain uses TRBV13 and TRBJ2-1; 8 positions agree with TRBD2. The CDR3 loop spans 15 amino acids. Germline CDR1 PRHDT, CDR2 FYEKMQ (reference sequence). V trimming: 5 bases; J trimming: 3 bases; junction bases outside the gene matches: 6. The CDR3 here is CASSNRLASYNEQFF. For the CDR3, the DNA is TGTGCCAGCAGCAACCGACTAGCGAGCTACAATGAGCAGTTCTTC.

This chain connects TRBV30 to TRBJ1-2; D call uncertain. Trimming stripped 1 base from V and 6 bases from J, with 12 bases between. CDR3 length: 13 amino acids. The germline V gene encodes CDR1 GTSNPN and CDR2 SVGIG (reference sequence). The DNA of the CDR3 is TGTGCCTGGAGTGGAGGGCAATGGGATGGCTACACCTTC. Amino acid sequence: CAWSGGQWDGYTF.

The V and J genes are TRBV25-1 and TRBJ1-1, with D perhaps matching TRBD1 (5 bases). Deletions cut 7 bases from V and 4 bases from J, with 13 bases between. The germline V gene has CDR1 MGHDK and CDR2 SYGVNS. The length of the CDR3 is 13 residues. The CDR3 sequence is CASTKVGGTEAFF. The CDR3 DNA reads as TGTGCCAGCACCAAGGTGGGGGGCACTGAAGCTTTCTTT.

This clone was picked up one time. The rearrangement links TRBV19 to TRBJ1-3, with a tentative D call TRBD1 (5 bases). The CDR3 extends over 14 amino acids. Trimming cost V 6 bases and J 10 bases, with 19 bases left between them. CDR1 and CDR2 (germline): LNHDA, SQIVND (reference sequence). Here the CDR3 reads CASRDQADSETIYF. In DNA, the CDR3 is TGTGCCAGTAGAGACCAGGCAGACAGTGAAACCATATATTTT.

The chain joins TRBV13 to TRBJ2-1; D ambiguous. V was shortened by 2 bases and J by 0 bases, with 17 bases between the two germline ends. Germline CDR1 and CDR2: PRHDT and FYEKMQ (reference sequence). The CDR3 contains 18 residues. The CDR3 nucleotides read TGTGCCAGCAGCTTATTAGCACCGCAAAAAAGCTCCTACAATGAGCAGTTCTTC. Translating it yields CASSLLAPQKSSYNEQFF.

V is TRBV5-8 and J is TRBJ2-2, with 10 bases identical to TRBD2. The CDR3 covers 17 residues. CDR1 is SGHTS, CDR2 YDEGEE, per germline. V was clipped by 3 bases and J by 7 bases; unmatched bases: 12. CDR3 bases: TGTGCCAGCAGCTGGGCCTTAGCGGGAGGTCTTGGCGGGGAGCTGTTTTTT. This codes for CASSWALAGGLGGELFF.

This clone was counted ten times or more. The V gene is TRBV25-1, the J gene TRBJ1-2; D unclear. V was trimmed by 1 base and J by 7 bases, leaving 4 bases between them. Germline V gene lookup returns CDR1 MGHDK and CDR2 SYGVNS. The CDR3 totals 11 residues. The CDR3 region is CASSESVGYTF. CDR3 sequence (DNA): TGTGCCAGCAGTGAATCGGTTGGCTACACCTTC.

The rearrangement joins TRBV7-9 to TRBJ2-5, with D tentatively TRBD2 (6 bases). With 4 bases removed from V and 4 bases from J, the gap between germline ends came to 16 bases. The CDR3 runs to 15 residues. The V gene's germline CDR1 is SEHNR and CDR2 FQNEAQ (reference sequence). CDR3 sequence: CASSSPLTRTETQYF. The CDR3 DNA reads TGTGCCAGCAGCTCCCCTTTGACTAGGACAGAGACCCAGTACTTC.

The chain employs TRBV29-1 and TRBJ1-1, with 7 bases that match TRBD1. Germline CDR1 and CDR2: SQVTM and ANQGSEA. The J segment lost 11 bases and the V segment lost 4 bases, leaving 16 bases of the junction unmatched. CDR3 length: 14 amino acids. CDR3 region: CSVGSREGAIFAFF. In DNA, the CDR3 is TGCAGCGTTGGATCCCGGGAGGGGGCAATATTCGCTTTCTTT.

The chain joins TRBV11-3 to TRBJ2-1, with TRBD1 matching 7 bases. From germline, CDR1 is SGHNT and CDR2 YENEEA. CDR3 length: 11 amino acids. Trimming at V came to 3 bases and at J to 12 bases, leaving 2 bases not matched to a gene. The CDR3 DNA sequence: TGTGCCAGCAGCTTCCGGGACAGGCAGTTCTTC. It translates to CASSFRDRQFF.

This rearrangement joins TRBV2 to TRBJ1-4; 8 nucleotides line up with TRBD1. Looked up from germline, CDR1 is SNHLY and CDR2 is FYNNEI. The trim removed 5 bases at V and 8 bases at J, leaving 10 bases unmatched. CDR3 length equals 15 residues. For the CDR3, the DNA is TGTGCCAGCAGTCATGACAGGGGAGGGAACGAAAAACTGTTTTTT. Protein product: CASSHDRGGNEKLFF.

The J gene is TRBJ1-5, the V gene TRBV6-5; 9 nucleotides match TRBD1. The CDR3 has 14 residues. Germline CDR1 is MNHEY and CDR2 is SVGAGI. Trimming took 6 bases from V and 3 from J; bases not matched to a gene: 3. DNA for the CDR3: TGTGCCAGCAGGACAGGGGGGTACAATCAGCCCCAGCATTTT. As protein: CASRTGGYNQPQHF.